The 12 T cell receptor beta chains reported below all come from one sample, sequenced in a study of blood T cell repertoires in COVID-19. Sequencing was performed with immunoSEQ multiplex PCR; in TCRdb, only in-frame clones are kept and a portion is missing. Of 150,000 to 200,000 clones in the sample, just under 90% were seen once. Sequencing input: peripheral blood. Source of these receptors: a woman between 65 and 79 years old with COVID-19, enrolled during active disease.

V and J are TRBV7-2 and TRBJ1-5; tentatively, D is TRBD1 (6 bases). The CDR3 has 14 amino acids. Between the trimmed V and J ends, which lost 5 bases and 2 bases, there was a span of 10 bases. Per the germline V gene, CDR1 is SGHTA and CDR2 is FQGNSA. DNA of the CDR3: TGTGCCAGCAGCATACAGGGAGGCAATCAGCCCCAGCATTTT. Translation: CASSIQGGNQPQHF.

This clone has more than one count but fewer than ten. The V and J genes are TRBV6-2 or TRBV6-3 and TRBJ2-7; 10 bases map to TRBD2. The germline gives CDR1 MNHEY, CDR2 SVGEGT. The length of the CDR3 is 16 residues. V shed 2 bases, J shed 4 bases, and the junction held 8 bases outside the gene matches. The CDR3 loop reads CASSYNGSGRAYEQYF. CDR3 in DNA: TGTGCCAGCAGTTACAACGGCAGCGGGAGGGCTTACGAGCAGTACTTC.

V usage is TRBV19 and J usage is TRBJ2-5; D is unclear. Trimming removed 4 bases at V and 4 bases at J, with 13 bases between. Germline CDR1 and CDR2: LNHDA and SQIVND (reference sequence). The CDR3 has 14 residues. The CDR3 region is CASSKLQARETQYF. CDR3 bases: TGTGCCAGTAGTAAGCTCCAGGCGCGAGAGACCCAGTACTTC. Full variable domain (rest looked up from reference TRBV19 and TRBJ2-5): DGGITQSPKYLFRKEGQNVTLSCEQNLNHDAMYWYRQDPGQGLRLIYYSQIVNDFQKGDIAEGYSVSREKKESFPLTVTSAQKNPTAFYLCASSKLQARETQYFGPGTRLLVL.

The chain links TRBV15 to TRBJ2-3, with D tentatively TRBD1 (6 bases). The CDR3 runs 15 residues. The germline V gene has CDR1 LNHNV and CDR2 YYDKDF (reference sequence). Trimming pared 6 bases from V and 0 bases from J, leaving 13 bases between. CDR3 nucleotides: TGTGCCACCAGTCAGGGGACATCTAGCACAGATACGCAGTATTTT. This codes for CATSQGTSSTDTQYF. Complete variable domain (other parts from reference TRBV15 and TRBJ2-3): DAMVIQNPRYQVTQFGKPVTLSCSQTLNHNVMYWYQQKSSQAPKLLFHYYDKDFNNEADTPDNFQSRRPNTSFCFLDIRSPGLGDTAMYLCATSQGTSSTDTQYFGPGTRLTVL.

This chain uses TRBV28 with TRBJ1-2; 9 positions agree with TRBD1. The V gene end was trimmed by 7 bases and the J gene end by 7 bases; junction bases not matched to a gene: 10. The CDR3 totals 14 residues. Germline V gives CDR1 MDHEN, CDR2 SYDVKM. The CDR3 protein is CASTSRDREFGYTF. The CDR3, as DNA: TGTGCCAGCACCTCCCGGGACAGGGAGTTTGGCTACACCTTC.

The V call is TRBV27, the J call TRBJ1-6; D call uncertain. From germline, CDR1 is MNHEY and CDR2 SMNVEV (reference sequence). CDR3 length: 14 residues. Trimming cost V 3 bases and J 7 bases, with 10 bases left between them. CDR3 nucleotide sequence: TGTGCCAGCAGTTTTGGGCAGATAAATTCACCCCTCCACTTT. Its translation: CASSFGQINSPLHF.

The chain links TRBV4-3 to TRBJ2-3; 9 positions match TRBD2. CDR3 length: 16 residues. The V and J ends lost 1 base and 4 bases, in that order; junction bases with no gene match: 6. CDR1 LGHNA and CDR2 YSLEER come from the germline V gene. CDR3 loop: CASSQGIAGAADTQYF. CDR3 nucleotides: TGCGCCAGCAGCCAAGGGATAGCGGGAGCGGCAGATACGCAGTATTTT.

This clone was counted once. This chain uses TRBV19 with TRBJ1-2; unclear D gene. Germline V gene lookup returns CDR1 LNHDA and CDR2 SQIVND (reference sequence). V was pared by 2 bases and J by 3 bases, with 13 bases between. The CDR3 spans 15 residues. This CDR3 is CASSILESSYYGYTF. CDR3 DNA sequence: TGTGCCAGTAGTATATTGGAGTCAAGCTACTATGGCTACACCTTC.

The chain has TRBV28 and TRBJ1-6, with D unclear. V was pared by 6 bases and J by 5 bases, with 11 bases between. Germline V gives CDR1 MDHEN, CDR2 SYDVKM. This CDR3 is 14 amino acids long. The CDR3 bases are TGTGCCAGCAGCGTTACAGATAATAATTCACCCCTCCACTTT. Protein sequence: CASSVTDNNSPLHF.

The rearrangement links TRBV9 to TRBJ1-1, with D hard to call. The germline gives CDR1 SGDLS, CDR2 YYNGEE. The CDR3 is 14 amino acids. Trimming stripped 3 bases from V and 1 base from J, with 10 bases between. CDR3 residues: CASSGNRANTEAFF. Here the CDR3 DNA reads TGTGCCAGCAGCGGCAACCGCGCGAACACTGAAGCTTTCTTT. Filled out from reference TRBV9 and TRBJ1-1, the complete variable domain reads DSGVTQTPKHLITATGQRVTLRCSPRSGDLSVYWYQQSLDQGLQFLIQYYNGEERAKGNILERFSAQQFPDLHSELNLSSLELGDSALYFCASSGNRANTEAFFGQGTRLTVV.

J is TRBJ2-7 and V is TRBV3-1 (or the pseudogene TRBV3-2), with 9 bases identical to TRBD2. The germline V gene encodes CDR1 LGHDT and CDR2 YNNKEL (reference sequence). Trimming took 4 bases from V and 5 from J; bases not matched to a gene: 9. The CDR3 loop spans 15 amino acids. CDR3: CASSLLLAGFDEQYF. CDR3 DNA: TGTGCCAGCAGCCTACTACTAGCGGGTTTCGACGAGCAGTACTTC.

The chain uses TRBV3-1 (or the pseudogene TRBV3-2) and TRBJ2-3; tentative D call: TRBD2 (5 bases). Germline CDR1 LGHDT, CDR2 YNNKEL (reference sequence). The CDR3 contains 16 residues. Trimming removed 0 bases at V and 5 bases at J, with 15 bases between. As DNA, the CDR3 is TGTGCCAGCAGCCAAGATCCTAGGGCCCGGGGAGATACGCAGTATTTT. It encodes CASSQDPRARGDTQYF.